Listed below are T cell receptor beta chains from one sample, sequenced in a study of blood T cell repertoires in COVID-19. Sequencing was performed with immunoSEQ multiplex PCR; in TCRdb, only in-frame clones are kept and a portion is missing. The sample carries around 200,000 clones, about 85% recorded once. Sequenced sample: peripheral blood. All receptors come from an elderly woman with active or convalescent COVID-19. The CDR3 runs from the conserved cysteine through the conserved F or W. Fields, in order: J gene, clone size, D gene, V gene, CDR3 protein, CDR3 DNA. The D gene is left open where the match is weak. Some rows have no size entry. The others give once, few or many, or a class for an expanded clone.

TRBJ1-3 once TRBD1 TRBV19 CASRRTGGPSGNTIYF TGTGCCAGTAGACGGACAGGGGGTCCCTCTGGAAACACCATATATTTT
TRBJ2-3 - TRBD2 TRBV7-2 CASSPRGTSGGRTDTQYF TGTGCCAGCAGCCCAAGGGGGACTAGCGGAGGGAGAACAGATACGCAGTATTTT
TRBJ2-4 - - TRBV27 CASSSRIKNIQYF TGTGCCAGCAGTTCTAGGATCAAAAACATTCAGTACTTC
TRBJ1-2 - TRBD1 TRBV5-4 CASSRGQELYGYTF TGTGCCAGCAGCCGGGGACAGGAGCTATACGGCTACACCTTC
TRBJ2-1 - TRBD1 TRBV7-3 CASSSLTGSNEQFF TGTGCCAGCAGCTCCCTGACAGGGTCCAATGAGCAGTTCTTC
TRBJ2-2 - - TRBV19 CASSMIPGLGTGELFF TGTGCCAGTAGTATGATACCGGGATTAGGGACCGGGGAGCTGTTTTTT
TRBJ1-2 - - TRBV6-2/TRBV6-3 CASSYSRTGLYTF TGTGCCAGCAGTTACTCTAGGACGGGACTCTACACCTTC
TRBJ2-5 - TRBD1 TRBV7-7 CASSRRQGSQETQYF TGTGCCAGCAGCCGAAGACAGGGATCGCAAGAGACCCAGTACTTC
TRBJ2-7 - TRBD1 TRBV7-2 CASSLAGQGAIYEQYF TGTGCCAGCAGCTTAGCAGGACAGGGGGCGATCTACGAGCAGTACTTC
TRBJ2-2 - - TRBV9 CASSDEGLGGTGELFF TGTGCCAGCAGTGATGAAGGACTGGGCGGCACCGGGGAGCTGTTTTTT
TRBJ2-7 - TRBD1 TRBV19 CASSTDRGWYEQYF TGTGCCAGTAGTACGGACAGGGGTTGGTACGAGCAGTACTTC
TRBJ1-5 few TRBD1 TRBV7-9 CASSLTGAHLNQPQHF TGTGCCAGCAGCTTAACAGGGGCCCATTTAAATCAGCCCCAGCATTTT
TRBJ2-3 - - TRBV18 CASSPEHRTDTQYF TGTGCCAGCTCACCCGAACATCGCACAGATACGCAGTATTTT
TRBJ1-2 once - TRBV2 CASIPTSPGRYGYTF TGTGCCAGCATCCCTACTTCCCCAGGGAGGTATGGCTACACCTTC
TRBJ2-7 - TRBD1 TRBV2 CASVGGSSYEQYF TGTGCCAGCGTAGGGGGCTCCTCCTACGAGCAGTACTTC
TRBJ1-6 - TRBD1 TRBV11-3 CASSHGTGNRNSPLHF TGTGCCAGCAGTCACGGGACAGGGAATAGGAATTCACCCCTCCACTTT
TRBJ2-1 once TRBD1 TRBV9 CASSHGAGTGYNEQFF TGTGCCAGCAGCCATGGGGCCGGGACAGGGTACAATGAGCAGTTCTTC
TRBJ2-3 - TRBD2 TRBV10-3 CAISGLAGSTDTQYF TGTGCCATCAGTGGCCTAGCGGGCAGCACAGATACGCAGTATTTT
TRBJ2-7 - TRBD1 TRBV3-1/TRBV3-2 CASSQDGQGAYYEQYF TGTGCCAGCAGCCAAGATGGGCAGGGGGCCTATTACGAGCAGTACTTC
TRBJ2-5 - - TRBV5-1 CASRLPQGGGGETQYF TGCGCCAGCAGACTACCCCAGGGAGGGGGGGGAGAGACCCAGTACTTC
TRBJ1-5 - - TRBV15 CATSRDNTYGNQPQHF TGTGCCACCAGCAGAGATAACACTTACGGGAATCAGCCCCAGCATTTT
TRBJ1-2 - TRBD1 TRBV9 CASSRTGGNYGYTF TGTGCCAGCAGCCGGACAGGGGGTAACTATGGCTACACCTTC
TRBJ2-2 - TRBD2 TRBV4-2 CASSQARWGGPNTGELFF TGTGCCAGCAGCCAAGCGAGGTGGGGAGGGCCAAACACCGGGGAGCTGTTTTTT
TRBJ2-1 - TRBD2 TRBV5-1 CASSLLTSGSNQFF TGCGCCAGCAGCTTGTTGACTAGCGGGAGCAACCAGTTCTTC
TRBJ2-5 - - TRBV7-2 CASKGYIEETQYF TGTGCCAGCAAGGGGTATATCGAAGAGACCCAGTACTTC
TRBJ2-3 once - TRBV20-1 CSAPQGDTQYF TGCAGTGCTCCCCAGGGGGATACGCAGTATTTT
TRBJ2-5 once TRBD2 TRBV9 CASSVGLAGVGWETQYF TGTGCCAGCAGCGTAGGCCTAGCGGGAGTAGGATGGGAGACCCAGTACTTC
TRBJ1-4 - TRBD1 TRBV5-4 CASSKRQGANEKLFF TGTGCCAGCAGCAAAAGACAGGGGGCTAATGAAAAACTGTTTTTT
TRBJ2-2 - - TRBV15 CATSRDVANTGELFF TGTGCCACCAGCAGAGATGTCGCGAACACCGGGGAGCTGTTTTTT
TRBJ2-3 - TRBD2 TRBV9 CASSVGTSGLADTQYF TGTGCCAGCAGCGTAGGTACTAGCGGGCTGGCAGATACGCAGTATTTT
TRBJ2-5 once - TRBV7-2 CASSSDSFQETQYF TGTGCCAGCAGCTCGGACTCGTTTCAAGAGACCCAGTACTTC
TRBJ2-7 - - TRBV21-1 CASSKGELRGASAYEQYF TGTGCCAGCAGCAAAGGGGAGTTGCGGGGGGCCTCCGCCTACGAGCAGTACTTC
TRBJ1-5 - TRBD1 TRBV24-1 CATSATGTGYNQPQHF TGTGCCACCAGTGCTACCGGGACAGGCTATAATCAGCCCCAGCATTTT
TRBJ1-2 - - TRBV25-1 CASSHRREQPGCGYTF TGTGCCAGCAGCCATAGGAGGGAGCAGCCCGGGTGTGGCTACACCTTC
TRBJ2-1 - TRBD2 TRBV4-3 CASSQTSGGYNEQFF TGCGCCAGCAGCCAGACTAGCGGGGGATACAATGAGCAGTTCTTC
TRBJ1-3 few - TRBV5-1 CASSDRTTPNTIYF TGCGCCAGCAGCGACCGGACTACACCAAACACCATATATTTT
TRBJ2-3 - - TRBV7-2 CASSLAPLRTSTDTQYF TGTGCCAGCAGCTTAGCGCCCTTACGAACTAGCACAGATACGCAGTATTTT
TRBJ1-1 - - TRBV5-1 CASSEPGQTNTEAFF TGCGCCAGCAGCGAGCCGGGACAAACGAACACTGAAGCTTTCTTT
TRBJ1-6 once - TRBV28 CASSFRAGEGSSYNSPLHF TGTGCCAGCAGTTTTAGGGCAGGGGAAGGGAGCTCCTATAATTCACCCCTCCACTTT
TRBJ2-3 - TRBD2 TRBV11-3 CASSFGGGKGDTQYF TGTGCCAGCAGCTTTGGCGGGGGAAAGGGAGATACGCAGTATTTT
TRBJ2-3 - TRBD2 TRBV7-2 CASSLRARLAGVTDTQYF TGTGCCAGCAGCTTAAGGGCGAGGCTAGCGGGGGTCACAGATACGCAGTATTTT
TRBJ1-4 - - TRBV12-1 CASSFARQKPTNEKLFF TGTGCCAGCAGCTTTGCGCGGCAGAAGCCAACTAATGAAAAACTGTTTTTT
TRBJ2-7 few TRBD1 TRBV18 CASSHTGTGDYEQYF TGTGCCAGCTCACACACCGGGACAGGAGACTACGAGCAGTACTTC
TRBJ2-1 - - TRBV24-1 CATSTVPPKNEQFF TGTGCCACCAGTACAGTTCCTCCGAAAAATGAGCAGTTCTTC
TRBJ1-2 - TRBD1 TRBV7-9 CASSLGRAGQGHYGYTF TGTGCCAGCAGCTTAGGAAGGGCGGGACAGGGCCACTATGGCTACACCTTC
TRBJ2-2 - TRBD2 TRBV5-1 CASSLEASGGWGGELFF TGCGCCAGCAGCTTGGAGGCTTCGGGAGGTTGGGGCGGGGAGCTGTTTTTT
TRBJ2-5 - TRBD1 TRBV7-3 CASSWGDRDQETQYF TGTGCCAGCAGCTGGGGGGACAGGGACCAAGAGACCCAGTACTTC
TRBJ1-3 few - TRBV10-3 CAISDESSGNTIYF TGTGCCATCAGTGATGAGAGCTCTGGAAACACCATATATTTT
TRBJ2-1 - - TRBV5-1 CASSLAWNSLSYNEQFF TGCGCCAGCAGCTTGGCCTGGAACAGCCTCTCCTACAATGAGCAGTTCTTC
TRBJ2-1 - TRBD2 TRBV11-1 CASSSGLAGAEQFF TGTGCCAGCAGCTCGGGACTAGCGGGAGCTGAGCAGTTCTTC
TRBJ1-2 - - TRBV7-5 CARSLARGRPKGDYGYTF TGTGCCAGAAGCTTAGCGCGCGGCAGGCCTAAGGGGGACTATGGCTACACCTTC
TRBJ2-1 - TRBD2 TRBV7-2 CASSSPSGSGSRNEQFF TGTGCCAGCAGCTCCCCTTCCGGTAGCGGGAGCCGCAATGAGCAGTTCTTC
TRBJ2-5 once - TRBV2 CASSDQQAQETQYF TGTGCCAGCAGTGATCAGCAGGCCCAAGAGACCCAGTACTTC
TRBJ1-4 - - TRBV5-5 CASSAAPGVNNEKLFF TGTGCCAGCAGCGCCGCCCCCGGGGTGAATAATGAAAAACTGTTTTTT
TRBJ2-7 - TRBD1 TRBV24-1 CATSNRDRVYEQYF TGTGCCACCAGCAACCGGGACAGGGTCTACGAGCAGTACTTC
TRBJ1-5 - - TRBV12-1 CASSFAGTGQPQHF TGTGCCAGCAGCTTTGCAGGGACAGGTCAGCCCCAGCATTTT
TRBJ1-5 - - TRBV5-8 CASSPGSLFSNQPQHF TGTGCCAGCAGCCCAGGGTCGCTTTTTAGCAATCAGCCCCAGCATTTT
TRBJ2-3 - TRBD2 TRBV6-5 CASSSRTSGDTQYF TGTGCCAGCAGCTCCAGGACTAGCGGAGATACGCAGTATTTT
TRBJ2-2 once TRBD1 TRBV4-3 CASSQDRENTGELFF TGCGCCAGCAGCCAGGACAGGGAGAACACCGGGGAGCTGTTTTTT